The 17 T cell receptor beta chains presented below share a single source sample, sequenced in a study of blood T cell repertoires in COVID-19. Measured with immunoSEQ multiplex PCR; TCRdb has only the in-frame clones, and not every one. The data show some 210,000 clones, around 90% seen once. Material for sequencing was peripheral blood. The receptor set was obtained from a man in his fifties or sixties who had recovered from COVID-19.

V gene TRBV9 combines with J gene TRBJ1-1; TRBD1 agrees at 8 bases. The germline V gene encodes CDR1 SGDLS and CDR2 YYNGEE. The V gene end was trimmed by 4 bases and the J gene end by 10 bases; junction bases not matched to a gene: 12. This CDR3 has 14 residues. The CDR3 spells CASSSRDRIGGAFF. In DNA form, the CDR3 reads TGTGCCAGCAGCAGCCGGGACAGGATCGGTGGAGCTTTCTTT.

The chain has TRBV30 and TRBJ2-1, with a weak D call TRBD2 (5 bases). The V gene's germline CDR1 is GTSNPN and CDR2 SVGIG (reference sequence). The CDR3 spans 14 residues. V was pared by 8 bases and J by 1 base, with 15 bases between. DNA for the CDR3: TGTGCCACCAAGGACTTTCTATCCTACAATGAGCAGTTCTTC. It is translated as CATKDFLSYNEQFF.

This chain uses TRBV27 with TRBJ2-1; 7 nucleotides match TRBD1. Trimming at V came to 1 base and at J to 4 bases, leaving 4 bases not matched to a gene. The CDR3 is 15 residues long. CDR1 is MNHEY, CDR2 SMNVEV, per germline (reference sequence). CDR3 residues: CASSLLGQFYNEQFF. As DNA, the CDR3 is TGTGCCAGCAGTTTATTGGGACAGTTTTACAATGAGCAGTTCTTC.

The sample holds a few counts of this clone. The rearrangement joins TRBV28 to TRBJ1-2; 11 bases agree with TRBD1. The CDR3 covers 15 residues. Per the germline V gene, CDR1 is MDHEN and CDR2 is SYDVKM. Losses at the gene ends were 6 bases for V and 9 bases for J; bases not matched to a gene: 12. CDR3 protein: CASRYPGTGGNSYTF. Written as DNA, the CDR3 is TGTGCCAGCAGGTACCCCGGGACAGGGGGTAATAGCTACACCTTC.

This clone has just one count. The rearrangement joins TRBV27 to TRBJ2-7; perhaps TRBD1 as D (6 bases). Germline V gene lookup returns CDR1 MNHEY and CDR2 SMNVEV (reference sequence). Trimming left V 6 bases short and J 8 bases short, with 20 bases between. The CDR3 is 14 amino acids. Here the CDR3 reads CASRGVGAGGKQYF. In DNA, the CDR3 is TGTGCCAGCAGGGGAGTGGGGGCAGGAGGAAAGCAGTACTTC.

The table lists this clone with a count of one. The CDR3 loop reads CASTPRGSYNEQFF. The CDR3, as DNA: TGTGCCAGCACCCCCCGAGGATCTTACAATGAGCAGTTCTTC. The genes are TRBV7-9 and TRBJ2-1; D gene ambiguous. CDR1 and CDR2 from the germline V gene are SEHNR and FQNEAQ (reference sequence). V lost 7 bases, J lost 4 bases, and 14 bases lay in between. The CDR3 extends over 14 amino acids.

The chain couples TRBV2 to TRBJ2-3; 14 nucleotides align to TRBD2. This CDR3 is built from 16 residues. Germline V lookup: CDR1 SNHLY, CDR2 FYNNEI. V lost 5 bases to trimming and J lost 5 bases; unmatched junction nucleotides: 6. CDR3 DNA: TGTGCCAGCAGTCTCGGACTAGCGGGGGGAGAAGATACGCAGTATTTT. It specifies CASSLGLAGGEDTQYF.

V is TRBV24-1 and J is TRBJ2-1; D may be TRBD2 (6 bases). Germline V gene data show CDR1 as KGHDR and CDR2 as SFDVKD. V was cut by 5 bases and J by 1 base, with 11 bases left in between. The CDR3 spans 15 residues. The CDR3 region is CATSATRESYNEQFF. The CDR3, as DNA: TGTGCCACCAGTGCGACTAGAGAGTCCTACAATGAGCAGTTCTTC.

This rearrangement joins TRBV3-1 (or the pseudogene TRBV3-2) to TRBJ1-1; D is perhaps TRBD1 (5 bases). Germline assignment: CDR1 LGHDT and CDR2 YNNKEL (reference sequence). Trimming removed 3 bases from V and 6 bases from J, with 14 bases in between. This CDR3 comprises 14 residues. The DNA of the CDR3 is TGTGCCAGCAGCCAGGCCGGGGGGATCCCTGAAGCTTTCTTT. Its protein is CASSQAGGIPEAFF.

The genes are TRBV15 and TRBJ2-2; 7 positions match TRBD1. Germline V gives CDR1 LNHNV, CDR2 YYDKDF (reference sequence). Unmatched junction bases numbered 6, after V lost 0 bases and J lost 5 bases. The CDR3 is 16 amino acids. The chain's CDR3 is CATSRDQGERTGELFF. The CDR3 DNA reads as TGTGCCACCAGCAGAGATCAGGGGGAGAGGACCGGGGAGCTGTTTTTT.

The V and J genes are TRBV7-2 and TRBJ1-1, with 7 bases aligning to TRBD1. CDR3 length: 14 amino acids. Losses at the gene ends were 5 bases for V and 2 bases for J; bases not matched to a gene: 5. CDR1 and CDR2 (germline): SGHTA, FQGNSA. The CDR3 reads CASSVYRGNTEAFF. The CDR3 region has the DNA TGTGCCAGCAGCGTTTACAGGGGAAACACTGAAGCTTTCTTT.

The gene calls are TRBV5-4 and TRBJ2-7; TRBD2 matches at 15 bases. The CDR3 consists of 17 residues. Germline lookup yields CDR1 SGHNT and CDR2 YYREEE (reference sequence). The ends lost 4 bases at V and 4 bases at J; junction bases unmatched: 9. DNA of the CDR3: TGTGCCAGCAGCCGCGGACTAGCGGGAGGGGCGGGGTACGAGCAGTACTTC. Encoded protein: CASSRGLAGGAGYEQYF.

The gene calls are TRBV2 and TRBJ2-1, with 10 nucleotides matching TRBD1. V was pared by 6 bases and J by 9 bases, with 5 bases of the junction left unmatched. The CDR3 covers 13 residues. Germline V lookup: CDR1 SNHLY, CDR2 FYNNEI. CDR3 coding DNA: TGTGCCAGCAGACGACAGGGGGCGAGTGAGCAGTTCTTC. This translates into CASRRQGASEQFF.

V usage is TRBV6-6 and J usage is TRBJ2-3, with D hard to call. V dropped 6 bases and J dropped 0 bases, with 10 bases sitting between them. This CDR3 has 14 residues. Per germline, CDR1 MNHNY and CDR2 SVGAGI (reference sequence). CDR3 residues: CASSLRPSTDTQYF. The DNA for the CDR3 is TGTGCCAGCAGCCTCCGTCCTAGCACAGATACGCAGTATTTT.

CDR3 nucleotide sequence: TGTGCCACCAGTGCAGGGGGGAATTCACCCCTCCACTTT. It yields the protein CATSAGGNSPLHF. This chain links TRBV24-1 with TRBJ1-6, with 7 nucleotides matching TRBD1. The CDR3 length is 13 residues. With 5 bases clipped from V and 7 bases from J, the junction kept 1 base outside the gene matches. Germline CDR1 and CDR2: KGHDR and SFDVKD.

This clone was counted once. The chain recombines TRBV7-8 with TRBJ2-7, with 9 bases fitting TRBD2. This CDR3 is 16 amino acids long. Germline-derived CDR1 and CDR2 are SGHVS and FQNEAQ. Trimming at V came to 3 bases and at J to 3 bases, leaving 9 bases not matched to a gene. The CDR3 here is CASSFGGLAGIYEQYF. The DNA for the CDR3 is TGTGCCAGCAGCTTTGGGGGGCTAGCGGGAATCTACGAGCAGTACTTC.

CDR3 sequence reads: CASSSRRGNEKLFF. In nucleotides, the CDR3 is TGTGCCAGTAGTAGCAGGCGTGGTAATGAAAAACTGTTTTTT. The chain is built from TRBV19 and TRBJ1-4; no definite D call. There are 14 residues in the CDR3. The V gene's germline CDR1 is LNHDA and CDR2 SQIVND (reference sequence). V lost 4 bases and J lost 4, with 10 bases in between. The complete variable domain, with remaining parts taken from reference TRBV19 and TRBJ1-4, reads DGGITQSPKYLFRKEGQNVTLSCEQNLNHDAMYWYRQDPGQGLRLIYYSQIVNDFQKGDIAEGYSVSREKKESFPLTVTSAQKNPTAFYLCASSSRRGNEKLFFGSGTQLSVL.